The 5 T cell receptor beta chains below all came from one sample that was sequenced in a study of T-cell reconstitution after alpha-beta-depleted transplantation in children. Unique molecular identifiers featured in how the TCRbeta library was prepared. TCRdb reanalysed the PCR reads using MiXCR and keeps one entry per CDR3 protein. In the table there are over 100,000 distinct CDR3 sequences, under 13% of which are singletons. The sample here was PBMCs, taken before TCRalphabeta/CD19-depleted stem cell transplant. The receptors come from a boy aged 2 to 10 with acute lymphoblastic leukemia, due to receive a stem cell transplant.

This sequence joins TRBV6-1 and TRBJ2-7; D perhaps matches TRBD2 (5 bases). The V end was cut by 1 base, the J end by 0 bases, with 10 bases between. Germline CDR1 and CDR2: MNHNS and SASEGT. This CDR3 contains 15 residues. The CDR3 reads CASSEGPGNSYEQYF. CDR3 bases: TGTGCCAGCAGTGAAGGGCCCGGGAACTCCTACGAGCAGTACTTC.

On this clonotype itself: The junction shows a germline mismatch at one end, possibly a read error. This rearrangement joins TRBV9 to TRBJ2-5; TRBD2 matches 14 bases. Looked up from germline, CDR1 is SGDLS and CDR2 is YYNGEE. This CDR3 comprises 17 residues. As DNA, the CDR3 is TGTGCCACCAGCGGGGGGACTAGCGGGAGATGGGAAGAGACCCAGTACTTC. The encoded protein is CATSGGTSGRWEETQYF.

The chain employs TRBV20-1 and TRBJ2-7; D is possibly TRBD1 (6 bases). The germline V gene has CDR1 DFQATT and CDR2 SNEGSKA (reference sequence). V lost 4 bases and J lost 4, with 17 bases in between. The CDR3 sequence is 14 residues long. The CDR3 nucleotides are TGCAGTGCTAACCGGGACACCCCGGGGTACGAGCAGTACTTC. The encoded protein is CSANRDTPGYEQYF.

J is TRBJ2-1 and V is TRBV18, with D tentatively TRBD1 or TRBD2 (5 bases each). Trimming removed 0 bases from V and 1 base from J, with 13 bases in between. The length of the CDR3 is 17 residues. Germline V gene data show CDR1 as KGHSH and CDR2 as LQKENI. The CDR3 sequence: CASSPPGGGASYNEQFF. CDR3 nucleotide sequence: TGTGCCAGCTCACCACCGGGTGGGGGTGCATCCTACAATGAGCAGTTCTTC.

The rearrangement uses TRBV7-9 and TRBJ2-1; D gene uncertain. Germline V gene data show CDR1 as SEHNR and CDR2 as FQNEAQ (reference sequence). The CDR3 runs to 16 residues. V was trimmed by 4 bases and J by 3 bases, leaving 16 bases between them. For the CDR3, the DNA is TGTGCCAGCAGCTCCAATACCACCCCTCGCTACAATGAGCAGTTCTTC. Translated, it gives CASSSNTTPRYNEQFF.